In this sample, the clone carrying this T cell receptor beta chain turned up once. As yet, its antigen is unknown. This sample stems from a study of tissue T cells after allogeneic stem cell transplantation. Looking at the study overall: Of the grafts for graft-versus-host disease patients, four were unmodified and three CD34-selected. Pathologist H&E review favored samples with visible lymphocytes for sequencing among multiple samples.

Using immunoSEQ multiplex PCR, the repertoire was profiled, and TCRdb retains in-frame clones only, with some absent. In the table there are 980 or so clones, around three quarters of which are singletons. Study-wide results and caveats: Sampling depth was limited, and the cohort was small and clinically varied. Only a limited share of tissue TCRs appeared in blood or spleen.

The CDR3 has 19 amino acids. V shed 5 bases and J shed 1 base, with 24 bases lying between them. The germline V gene has CDR1 LNHDA and CDR2 SQIVND (reference sequence). The material sequenced was esophageal tissue, taken at autopsy. The chain couples TRBV19 to TRBJ2-4; D tentatively fits TRBD1 or TRBD2 (7 bases each). The TCR originated in a female patient between 40 and 69 years old with steroid-refractory graft-versus-host disease after an allogeneic stem cell transplant. Some T cells may be provided by the graft donor. The CDR3 here is CASSGGDSRRGRAKNIQYF. The CDR3 DNA is TGTGCCAGTAGTGGGGGGGACAGCCGCAGGGGCCGGGCCAAAAACATTCAGTACTTC.